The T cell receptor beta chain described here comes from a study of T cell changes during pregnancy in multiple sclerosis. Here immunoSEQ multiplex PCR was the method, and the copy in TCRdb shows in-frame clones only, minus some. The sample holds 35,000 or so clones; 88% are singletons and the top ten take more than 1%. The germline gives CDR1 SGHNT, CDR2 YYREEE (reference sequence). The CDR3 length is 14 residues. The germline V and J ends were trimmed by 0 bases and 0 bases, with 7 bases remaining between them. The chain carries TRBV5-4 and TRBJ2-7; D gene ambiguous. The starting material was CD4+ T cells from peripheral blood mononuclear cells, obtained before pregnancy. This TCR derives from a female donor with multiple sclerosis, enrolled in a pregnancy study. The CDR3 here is CASSLDSSSYEQYF. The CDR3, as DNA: TGTGCCAGCAGCTTGGACTCGAGCTCCTACGAGCAGTACTTC.